The 26 T cell receptor beta chains listed next were all sequenced from one sample in a study of metastatic and nonmetastatic thyroid tumors. Each patient went into thyroid surgery without having received any treatment. TCRdb called clones again from the PCR reads with MiXCR. The sample includes about 21,000 clones, about 25% of them seen just once. Sequenced: blood. All receptors come from a female donor with papillary thyroid cancer or a benign thyroid nodule (not recorded which). Some clones in this sample may be carry-over from other donors' samples.

This clone appeared many times. The chain uses TRBV27 and TRBJ2-7; 7 nucleotides agree with TRBD1. Looked up from germline, CDR1 is MNHEY and CDR2 is SMNVEV (reference sequence). The CDR3 is 14 residues long. Trimming cost V 8 bases and J 0 bases; bases outside gene matches: 7. The CDR3 region has the DNA TGTGCCAGCTCCGGACAGGACTCCTCCTACGAGCAGTACTTC. It yields the protein CASSGQDSSYEQYF.

The table lists this clone with many counts. The rearrangement links TRBV11-2 to TRBJ1-1; tentatively, D is TRBD1 (6 bases). Germline values: CDR1 SGHAT, CDR2 FQNNGV. CDR3 length: 16 amino acids. V was clipped by 0 bases and J by 4 bases, with 15 bases between them. DNA for the CDR3: TGTGCCAGCAGCTTAGACGGACAGATCGGCGGCACTGAAGCTTTCTTT. Protein sequence: CASSLDGQIGGTEAFF.

This sequence joins TRBV25-1 and TRBJ2-3, with D possibly TRBD2 on 6 matching bases. With 3 bases removed from V and 2 bases from J, the gap between germline ends came to 15 bases. This CDR3 is 16 amino acids long. The germline V gene encodes CDR1 MGHDK and CDR2 SYGVNS. The CDR3 sequence is CASSEEGTVYTDTQYF. CDR3 nucleotides: TGTGCCAGCAGTGAGGAGGGGACGGTCTACACAGATACGCAGTATTTT.

This clone appeared many times. The J gene is TRBJ1-2, the V gene TRBV7-9, with unresolved D. This CDR3 contains 14 residues. Trimming cost V 1 base and J 2 bases, with 8 bases left between them. From germline, CDR1 is SEHNR and CDR2 FQNEAQ (reference sequence). The CDR3 sequence: CASSLDTVNYGYTF. CDR3 coding DNA: TGTGCCAGCAGCTTAGATACAGTAAACTATGGCTACACCTTC.

The chain carries TRBV11-2 and TRBJ1-1, with D unclear. The germline V gene has CDR1 SGHAT and CDR2 FQNNGV. The CDR3 is 12 amino acids. Trimming removed 5 bases from V and 7 bases from J, with 11 bases in between. CDR3 in DNA: TGTGCCAGCAGCCGACGGCCCTTTGAAGCTTTCTTT. Protein product: CASSRRPFEAFF.

In this sample, this clone turned up many times. CDR3 nucleotides: TGTGCCAGCAGCTTAGGACAGGGTGGTTCAAATGAAAAACTGTTTTTT. Amino acid sequence: CASSLGQGGSNEKLFF. This chain links TRBV7-8 with TRBJ1-4; 7 bases are a match to TRBD1. Germline values: CDR1 SGHVS, CDR2 FQNEAQ. J was trimmed by 5 bases and V by 1 base; bases with no gene match: 7. The CDR3 has 16 amino acids.

This clone has just one count. V usage is TRBV19 and J usage is TRBJ1-2; TRBD1 might be the D (6 bases). V dropped 6 bases and J dropped 3 bases, with 14 bases sitting between them. Per the germline V gene, CDR1 is LNHDA and CDR2 is SQIVND (reference sequence). The CDR3 is 14 amino acids. This CDR3 is CASSLTGDYYGYTF. Written as DNA, the CDR3 is TGTGCCAGTAGCTTGACAGGAGACTACTATGGCTACACCTTC. Supplemented by reference TRBV19 and TRBJ1-2, the full variable domain reads DGGITQSPKYLFRKEGQNVTLSCEQNLNHDAMYWYRQDPGQGLRLIYYSQIVNDFQKGDIAEGYSVSREKKESFPLTVTSAQKNPTAFYLCASSLTGDYYGYTFGSGTRLTVV.

This clone was counted between two and nine times. The genes are TRBV4-1 and TRBJ2-1; 11 bases agree with TRBD2. V lost 0 bases and J lost 2; bases outside the gene matches: 6. Germline V gives CDR1 MGHRA, CDR2 YSYEKL. This CDR3 has 18 amino acids. The CDR3 protein is CASSQDAPTSGTYNEQFF. Here the CDR3 DNA reads TGCGCCAGCAGCCAAGACGCCCCGACTAGCGGGACCTACAATGAGCAGTTCTTC.

This clone appeared once. At one end the junction does not follow the germline gene, possibly because of a read error. The V gene is TRBV13, the J gene TRBJ1-2; 7 bases line up with TRBD1. The CDR3 runs to 15 residues. Germline assignment: CDR1 PRHDT and CDR2 FYEKMQ (reference sequence). CDR3 region: CPSSLPAGGNYGYTF. The CDR3 nucleotides are TGTCCCAGCAGCTTACCCGCAGGGGGTAACTATGGCTACACCTTC.

This clone was counted between two and nine times. CDR3 protein: CASSLGSGELFF. CDR3 in DNA: TGTGCCAGCAGCTTAGGGTCCGGGGAGCTGTTTTTT. The chain combines TRBV7-2 with TRBJ2-2; D is ambiguous. This CDR3 has 12 amino acids. Germline V CDR1 and CDR2: SGHTA, FQGNSA. V was clipped by 1 base and J by 6 bases, with 3 bases between them.

This clone has a count of ten or more. This rearrangement joins TRBV5-1 to TRBJ2-1, with TRBD1 matching over 9 bases. Per the germline V gene, CDR1 is SGHRS and CDR2 is YFSETQ. V trimming: 1 base; J trimming: 7 bases; junction bases outside the gene matches: 12. The CDR3 is made up of 17 amino acids. CDR3 sequence reads: CASSLLNGDRVGNEQFF. CDR3 bases: TGCGCCAGCAGCTTGCTCAATGGGGACAGGGTGGGGAATGAGCAGTTCTTC.

This clone was observed many times. The chain joins TRBV28 to TRBJ2-1; TRBD1 matches 7 bases. The CDR3 sequence is 16 residues long. J gave up 0 bases and V 2 bases, and 4 bases lay outside the gene matches. Germline V lookup: CDR1 MDHEN, CDR2 SYDVKM. DNA of the CDR3: TGTGCCAGCAGTTTAGACAGGGTCAGCTCCTACAATGAGCAGTTCTTC. This translates into CASSLDRVSSYNEQFF.

The table lists this clone with a few counts. The genes are TRBV28 and TRBJ1-1, with D unresolved. V dropped 4 bases and J dropped 1 base, with 10 bases sitting between them. Germline lookup yields CDR1 MDHEN and CDR2 SYDVKM. This CDR3 comprises 14 residues. The CDR3 protein is CASSSLRGNTEAFF. DNA for the CDR3: TGTGCCAGCAGTTCCCTTCGGGGGAACACTGAAGCTTTCTTT. The variable domain in full, completed from reference TRBV28 and TRBJ1-1, reads DVKVTQSSRYLVKRTGEKVFLECVQDMDHENMFWYRQDPGLGLRLIYFSYDVKMKEKGDIPEGYSVSREKKERFSLILESASTNQTSMYLCASSSLRGNTEAFFGQGTRLTVV.

This clone was picked up a small number of times. The chain joins TRBV28 to TRBJ2-7; no firm D call. The CDR3 covers 15 residues. The germline V gene has CDR1 MDHEN and CDR2 SYDVKM. Trimming pared 4 bases from V and 0 bases from J, leaving 13 bases between. CDR3 in amino acids: CASSSAGSRSYEQYF. In nucleotides, the CDR3 is TGTGCCAGCAGTTCGGCAGGCAGCCGCTCCTACGAGCAGTACTTC.

Details on this clone: It is likely a read error, because the conserved phenylalanine at the end of the CDR3 is missing. This chain links TRBV5-6 with TRBJ1-3, with D possibly being TRBD1 (6 bases). CDR1 is SGHDT, CDR2 YYEEEE, per germline. This CDR3 region has 16 residues. DNA of the CDR3: TGTGACAGCAGTAGAGGGGGTCCGCCCTCTGGAAACACCATATATTAT. Translated, it gives CDSSRGGPPSGNTIYY.

In its sample, this clone was seen many times. V gene TRBV12-3 or TRBV12-4 combines with J gene TRBJ1-1; maybe TRBD1 (6 bases). With 0 bases removed from V and 10 bases from J, the gap between germline ends came to 15 bases. CDR3 size: 14 residues. DNA of the CDR3: TGTGCCAGCAGTTTAGCGCGGGGGGCAGTCATAGCTTTCTTT. Its translation: CASSLARGAVIAFF.

This clone was recorded at least ten times. The chain carries TRBV11-1 and TRBJ2-5; a weak D match, TRBD2 (5 bases). V was trimmed by 5 bases and J by 5 bases, leaving 27 bases between them. The CDR3 totals 18 residues. Germline CDR1 SGHAT, CDR2 FQDESV (reference sequence). DNA of the CDR3: TGTGCCAGCAGCAAGACGTCGGGCAAAGGAAGCGGACTGGAGACCCAGTACTTC. It specifies CASSKTSGKGSGLETQYF.

This clone was found many times. The chain joins TRBV6-1 to TRBJ1-1; D is perhaps TRBD1 (6 bases). CDR3 length: 14 amino acids. With 6 bases removed from V and 1 base from J, the gap between germline ends came to 12 bases. The germline CDR1 and CDR2 sequences are MNHNS and SASEGT. CDR3 nucleotides: TGTGCCAGCAGGGGGGGACACGCGAACACTGAAGCTTTCTTT. Its translation is CASRGGHANTEAFF.

This clone came up many times. The chain carries TRBV9 and TRBJ1-1; TRBD1 matches at 10 bases. With 1 base clipped from V and 8 bases from J, the junction kept 2 bases outside the gene matches. The length of the CDR3 is 13 residues. Germline CDR1 and CDR2: SGDLS and YYNGEE. DNA for the CDR3: TGTGCCAGCAGCGTAAGGGGACAGGGGGAAGCTTTCTTT. This encodes CASSVRGQGEAFF.

Concerning this clone itself: It is likely a read error, because the conserved phenylalanine at the end of the CDR3 is missing. V gene TRBV6-1 combines with J gene TRBJ2-3; TRBD1 might be the D (6 bases). The CDR3 has 15 residues. Trimming stripped 6 bases from V and 2 bases from J, with 15 bases between. The germline V gene has CDR1 MNHNS and CDR2 SASEGT. CDR3 region: CASSPGQLPTDTQYC. CDR3 nucleotides: TGTGCCAGCAGCCCCGGACAGCTCCCCACAGATACGCAGTATTGT.

This clone was detected ten times or more. DNA of the CDR3: TGTGCCAGCAGCCCTGCGGGAGTGTACAATGAGCAGTTCTTC. This gives the protein CASSPAGVYNEQFF. V is TRBV7-3 and J is TRBJ2-1, with 7 bases that match TRBD2. The CDR3 spans 14 residues. CDR1 SGHTA and CDR2 FQGTGA come from the germline V gene. The V segment lost 5 bases and the J segment 4 bases; nucleotides outside the gene matches: 5.

This clone was seen at least ten times. This sequence joins TRBV5-1 and TRBJ1-5; possible D gene TRBD1, 5 bases. CDR3 length: 15 residues. With 5 bases removed from V and 0 bases from J, the gap between germline ends came to 12 bases. CDR1 is SGHRS and CDR2 is YFSETQ in the germline V gene. CDR3 DNA: TGCGCCAGCAGGCTTGGGGGTTATAGCAATCAGCCCCAGCATTTT. Translating it yields CASRLGGYSNQPQHF.

The chain is built from TRBV2 and TRBJ1-5; 8 bases are shared with TRBD1. There are 14 residues in the CDR3. Germline lookup yields CDR1 SNHLY and CDR2 FYNNEI. V trimming: 6 bases; J trimming: 8 bases; junction bases outside the gene matches: 9. The CDR3 DNA reads TGTGCCAGCAGCAGGGGGCGAGGTTCTAAGCCCCAGCATTTT. Translation gives CASSRGRGSKPQHF. The full variable domain, completed using reference TRBV2 and TRBJ1-5, is EPEVTQTPSHQVTQMGQEVILRCVPISNHLYFYWYRQILGQKVEFLVSFYNNEISEKSEIFDDQFSVERPDGSNFTLKIRSTKLEDSAMYFCASSRGRGSKPQHFGDGTRLSIL.

This clone showed up many times. A much larger clone lies a single base off, so this may be a read error. The conserved closing phenylalanine or tryptophan is absent in this CDR3, likely reflecting a read error. The chain links TRBV20-1 to TRBJ1-1; D remains unclear. CDR1 and CDR2 (germline): DFQATT, SNEGSKA (reference sequence). Trimming shortened V by 6 bases and J by 2 bases, and 13 bases separated the two germline ends. This CDR3 comprises 13 residues. In DNA form, the CDR3 reads TGCAGTGCCAGATCCGTGGGAAACACTGAAGCTTTCCTT. Protein: CSARSVGNTEAFL.

This clone came up many times. The DNA of the CDR3 is TGCGCCAGCAGCTTGGGAACCGGGACAGGGGCACGCCGGGACACTGAAGCTTTCTTT. Protein: CASSLGTGTGARRDTEAFF. V gene TRBV5-1 combines with J gene TRBJ1-1; TRBD1 matches 10 bases. The V gene's germline CDR1 is SGHRS and CDR2 YFSETQ. There are 19 residues in the CDR3. The ends lost 0 bases at V and 3 bases at J; junction bases unmatched: 14.

The chain has TRBV6-1 and TRBJ2-7; D perhaps matches TRBD1 (5 bases). Germline lookup yields CDR1 MNHNS and CDR2 SASEGT. V was shortened by 6 bases and J by 2 bases, with 11 bases between the two germline ends. The length of the CDR3 is 13 residues. DNA of the CDR3: TGTGCCAGCAGACGGCCAGGGACCTACGAGCAGTACTTC. Translating it yields CASRRPGTYEQYF.